Listed here are 10 T cell receptor beta chains from one sample, sequenced in a study of regulatory T cells in long-lasting Graves disease. According to the study, TCR beta libraries were built with iRepertoire HTBI primers and CDR3-region Arm-PCR. Each CDR3 protein gets one entry after TCRdb re-called the multiplex PCR reads with MiXCR. The sample carries over 400,000 distinct CDR3 sequences, 11% to 15% recorded once. Time point indicated: newly diagnosed GD, antithyroid drugs for less than 3 months. There was RNA extracted from PBMCs, and the TCR library was made from it. The sample was also linked to a second study, of T cells in Graves' hyperthyroidism and ophthalmopathy.

Specimen: peripheral blood mononuclear cells (PBMCs), collected at new diagnosis, from a patient treated with antithyroid drugs. The receptors were gathered from a woman aged 45-65 years with Graves disease.

This clonotype showed up just a few times. The chain is built from TRBV12-3 or TRBV12-4 and TRBJ1-1; D not resolved. The length of the CDR3 is 15 residues. The V and J ends lost 8 bases and 0 bases respectively, with 16 bases between them. The CDR3 sequence is CASSSLGVLNTEAFF. The CDR3 DNA is TGTGCCAGCTCCTCCCTCGGTGTACTGAACACTGAAGCTTTCTTT.

This clonotype has a handful of counts. This chain joins TRBV13 and TRBJ2-7; 8 nucleotides line up with TRBD2. The CDR3 is made up of 14 amino acids. V shed 4 bases, J shed 3 bases, and the junction held 5 bases outside the gene matches. Per germline, CDR1 PRHDT and CDR2 FYEKMQ (reference sequence). CDR3 coding DNA: TGTGCCAGCAGCTCCGCGGGACTAGGCTACGAGCAGTACTTC. This translates into CASSSAGLGYEQYF.

This clonotype was counted between two and nine times. The CDR3 protein is CASSLAELAGNTGELFF. The CDR3 coding sequence is TGCGCCAGCAGCTTGGCCGAACTAGCGGGTAACACCGGGGAGCTGTTTTTT. The chain combines TRBV5-1 with TRBJ2-2, with 9 bases that match TRBD2. There are 17 residues in the CDR3. With V trimmed by 0 bases and J by 2 bases, 5 bases remained unmatched. Germline V CDR1 and CDR2: SGHRS, YFSETQ. Variable domain in full (rest from reference TRBV5-1 and TRBJ2-2): KAGVTQTPRYLIKTRGQQVTLSCSPISGHRSVSWYQQTPGQGLQFLFEYFSETQRNKGNFPGRFSGRQFSNSRSEMNVSTLELGDSALYLCASSLAELAGNTGELFFGEGSRLTVL.

This sequence joins TRBV7-9 and TRBJ2-7; D is uncertain. The CDR3 spans 12 residues. The germline V gene encodes CDR1 SEHNR and CDR2 FQNEAQ (reference sequence). V lost 1 base to trimming and J lost 7 bases, with 8 bases between them. CDR3 coding DNA: TGTGCCAGCAGCTTAGACCCTGCGGAGCAGTACTTC. Translating it yields CASSLDPAEQYF.

The rearrangement links TRBV27 to TRBJ1-6, with 8 positions matching TRBD1. This CDR3 comprises 15 residues. Germline V gene sequence: CDR1 MNHEY, CDR2 SMNVEV (reference sequence). V dropped 3 bases and J dropped 4; count of bases not matched to a gene: 2. Here the CDR3 reads CASSLTGEYNSPLHF. The CDR3 DNA reads as TGTGCCAGCAGTTTGACAGGGGAATATAATTCACCCCTCCACTTT.

This clonotype was seen repeatedly, ten times or more. The V gene is TRBV7-8, the J gene TRBJ1-1; 7 nucleotides line up with TRBD1. The CDR3 consists of 15 residues. Germline values: CDR1 SGHVS, CDR2 FQNEAQ. V was pared by 4 bases and J by 4 bases, with 9 bases of the junction left unmatched. DNA of the CDR3: TGTGCCAGCAGCTCAGAGACAGGGTGGGGCACTGAAGCTTTCTTT. Encoded protein: CASSSETGWGTEAFF.

This clonotype was observed at least ten times. The V and J genes are TRBV7-9 and TRBJ1-1; 7 bases align to TRBD1. Trimming cost V 5 bases and J 2 bases; bases outside gene matches: 5. The CDR3 consists of 14 residues. CDR1 and CDR2 (germline): SEHNR, FQNEAQ (reference sequence). The DNA for the CDR3 is TGTGCCAGCAGCCCACGGACAGGAAACACTGAAGCTTTCTTT. Amino acid sequence: CASSPRTGNTEAFF.

This clonotype was recorded at least ten times. This chain links TRBV29-1 with TRBJ2-5; 13 positions match TRBD2. The CDR3 length is 14 residues. Germline V gene sequence: CDR1 SQVTM, CDR2 ANQGSEA. V was pared by 4 bases and J by 1 base, with 0 bases of the junction left unmatched. CDR3 sequence (DNA): TGCAGCGTTGGACTAGCGGGAGGCCAAGAGACCCAGTACTTC. Amino acids: CSVGLAGGQETQYF.

A few counts support this clonotype. The V gene is TRBV29-1, the J gene TRBJ2-5, with 7 bases identical to TRBD1. Germline V gives CDR1 SQVTM, CDR2 ANQGSEA. This CDR3 has 10 residues. The V gene end was trimmed by 5 bases and the J gene end by 10 bases; junction bases not matched to a gene: 4. The CDR3 reads CSVRTGDQYF. The CDR3, as DNA: TGCAGCGTTAGGACAGGCGACCAGTACTTC.

V usage is TRBV14 and J usage is TRBJ2-1, with D unclear. The CDR3 contains 11 residues. CDR1 is SGHDN and CDR2 is FVKESK in the germline V gene. V lost 1 base and J lost 15, with 10 bases in between. The CDR3 region is CASSQGSQSFF. CDR3 sequence (DNA): TGTGCCAGCAGCCAAGGTTCCCAGTCGTTCTTC.